Listed below are T cell receptor beta chains from one sample, sequenced in a study of blood T cell repertoires in COVID-19. The data were produced by immunoSEQ multiplex PCR, yet TCRdb's version contains in-frame clones alone and is incomplete. This table holds about 41,000 clones, approximately 82% found once. Sequences were obtained from peripheral blood. The receptor source for this set is a woman aged 80 or over with active or convalescent COVID-19. Both conserved end residues are part of each CDR3. The D gene is left open where the match is weak. Rows give clone size only sometimes, using once, few, many, or a class for an expanded clone.

TRBD1,16,TRBJ1-2,TRBV4-1,-,CASSPGQERLSYGYTF,TGCGCCAGCAGCCCCGGACAGGAAAGGCTTAGCTATGGCTACACCTTC
TRBD1,14,TRBJ2-5,TRBV6-5,-,CASTRTGAVETQYF,TGTGCCAGCACCCGGACAGGAGCGGTGGAGACCCAGTACTTC
-,15,TRBJ2-1,TRBV27,few,CASIASDHSYNEQFF,TGTGCCAGCATAGCTAGCGACCACTCCTACAATGAGCAGTTCTTC
TRBD1,14,TRBJ1-1,TRBV2,-,CASSGDRLRTEAFF,TGTGCCAGCAGCGGGGACAGGCTCCGAACTGAAGCTTTCTTT
TRBD1,15,TRBJ1-4,TRBV18,-,CASSLGAGTGEKLFF,TGTGCCAGCTCACTAGGGGCCGGGACAGGTGAAAAACTGTTTTTT
-,16,TRBJ2-3,TRBV5-1,-,CASSLGAGQSTDTQYF,TGCGCCAGCAGCTTGGGTGCGGGACAGAGCACAGATACGCAGTATTTT
TRBD2,15,TRBJ2-3,TRBV18,-,CASSPPSGSGDTQYF,TGTGCCAGCTCACCACCTAGCGGGAGTGGAGATACGCAGTATTTT
TRBD1,14,TRBJ1-1,TRBV27,-,CASSFGTVNTEAFF,TGTGCCAGCAGTTTCGGGACAGTTAACACTGAAGCTTTCTTT
-,15,TRBJ1-3,TRBV6-6,-,CASRVHSRSGNTIYF,TGTGCCAGCAGAGTTCATTCGCGGTCTGGAAACACCATATATTTT
-,13,TRBJ2-1,TRBV2,-,CATRLDSYNEQFF,TGTGCCACCAGACTAGACTCCTACAATGAGCAGTTCTTC
-,14,TRBJ1-1,TRBV28,few,CASSWQNMNTEAFF,TGTGCCAGCAGTTGGCAAAACATGAACACTGAAGCTTTCTTT
TRBD2,15,TRBJ2-1,TRBV6-5,once,CASSLGLAGVVEQFF,TGTGCCAGCAGCCTGGGACTAGCGGGAGTTGTTGAGCAGTTCTTC
TRBD2,15,TRBJ2-7,TRBV9,-,CASSVGGSGSGEQYF,TGTGCCAGCAGCGTAGGGGGTAGCGGGAGCGGGGAGCAGTACTTC
TRBD2,14,TRBJ2-1,TRBV9,-,CASSEASGYNEQFF,TGTGCCAGCAGCGAGGCTAGCGGCTACAATGAGCAGTTCTTC
-,18,TRBJ2-6,TRBV9,-,CASSVGRGPYSGANVLTF,TGTGCCAGCAGCGTAGGGCGGGGCCCCTACTCTGGGGCCAACGTCCTGACTTTC
-,14,TRBJ1-1,TRBV21-1,-,CASSKNRMNTEAFF,TGTGCCAGCAGCAAAAACAGGATGAACACTGAAGCTTTCTTT
TRBD2,17,TRBJ2-7,TRBV7-2,once,CASSLVLAGDRVYEQYF,TGTGCCAGCAGCTTAGTTTTGGCGGGGGATAGGGTCTACGAGCAGTACTTC
TRBD2,15,TRBJ2-2,TRBV4-1,-,CASSQDFGRIWELFF,TGCGCCAGCAGCCAAGATTTCGGGAGGATCTGGGAGCTGTTTTTT
TRBD1,10,TRBJ2-5,TRBV29-1,-,CSVGDSLVYF,TGCAGCGTCGGGGACAGTTTGGTGTACTTC
TRBD1,14,TRBJ2-7,TRBV10-3,-,CAIRSDRAGYEQYF,TGTGCCATCAGGAGCGACAGGGCAGGCTACGAGCAGTACTTC
TRBD2,16,TRBJ2-1,TRBV7-2,-,CASSPGLASSYNEQFF,TGTGCCAGCAGCCCAGGACTAGCGAGCTCCTACAATGAGCAGTTCTTC
TRBD1,15,TRBJ1-1,TRBV7-9,-,CASSLAGGLNTEAFF,TGTGCCAGCAGCTTAGCAGGGGGCTTGAACACTGAAGCTTTCTTT
TRBD2,15,TRBJ2-1,TRBV7-2,-,CASSPRGSSYNEQFF,TGTGCCAGCAGCCCGCGGGGGAGCTCCTACAATGAGCAGTTCTTC